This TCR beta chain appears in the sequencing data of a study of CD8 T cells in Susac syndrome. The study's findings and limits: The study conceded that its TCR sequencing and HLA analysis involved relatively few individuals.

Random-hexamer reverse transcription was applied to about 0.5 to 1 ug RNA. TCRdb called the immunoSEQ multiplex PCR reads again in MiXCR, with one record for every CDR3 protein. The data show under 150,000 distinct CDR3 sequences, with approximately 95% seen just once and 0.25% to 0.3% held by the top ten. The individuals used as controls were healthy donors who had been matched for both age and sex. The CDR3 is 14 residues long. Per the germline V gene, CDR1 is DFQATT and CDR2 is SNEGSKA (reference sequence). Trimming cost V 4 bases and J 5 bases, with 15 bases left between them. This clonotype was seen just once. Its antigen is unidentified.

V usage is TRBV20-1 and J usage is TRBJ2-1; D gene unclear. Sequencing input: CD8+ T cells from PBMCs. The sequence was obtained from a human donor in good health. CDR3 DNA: TGCAGTGCTAAAGAATCTGCTGGGGACAATGAGCAGTTCTTC. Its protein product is CSAKESAGDNEQFF.